These 30 T cell receptor beta chains came from one sample sequenced in a study of blood T cell repertoires in COVID-19. Assay used: immunoSEQ multiplex PCR; TCRdb lists only in-frame clones, some missing. The repertoire includes roughly 380,000 clones, 81% of them detected once, and roughly 1.2% sits in the top ten. What was sequenced was peripheral blood. Every receptor here comes from a human donor with acute or convalescent COVID-19. The donor label of this sample is uncertain.

This clone showed up just a few times. V usage is TRBV29-1 and J usage is TRBJ1-2, with 7 bases aligning to TRBD1. This CDR3 is built from 12 residues. Trimming at V came to 6 bases and at J to 3 bases, leaving 4 bases not matched to a gene. Germline CDR1 is SQVTM and CDR2 is ANQGSEA. The CDR3 DNA reads as TGCAGCGTGCGACAGGGAGACTATGGCTACACCTTC. This gives the protein CSVRQGDYGYTF.

This clone was picked up one time. V usage is TRBV5-1 and J usage is TRBJ1-4; the D gene is possibly TRBD1 (5 bases). Germline CDR1 reads SGHRS; CDR2 reads YFSETQ. V was shortened by 0 bases and J by 7 bases, with 13 bases between the two germline ends. The CDR3 consists of 15 residues. The CDR3 sequence: CASSLAGGGREKLFF. The CDR3, as DNA: TGCGCCAGCAGCTTGGCCGGGGGAGGACGTGAAAAACTGTTTTTT.

The chain has TRBV10-2 and TRBJ2-7; 8 bases are a match to TRBD2. The CDR3 sequence is 13 residues long. Trimming cost V 6 bases and J 5 bases; bases outside gene matches: 6. Germline lookup yields CDR1 WSHSY and CDR2 SAAADI. The CDR3 spells CASSSGGPNEQYF. The CDR3 bases are TGCGCCAGCAGCTCGGGGGGGCCCAACGAGCAGTACTTC.

The V call is TRBV18, the J call TRBJ1-5; the D gene is possibly TRBD1 (5 bases). V lost 2 bases and J 4 bases, leaving 12 bases between the germline ends. CDR3 length: 15 residues. The germline CDR1 and CDR2 sequences are KGHSH and LQKENI. CDR3 sequence reads: CASSPSLGENQPQHF. CDR3 nucleotide sequence: TGTGCCAGCTCACCATCTCTAGGGGAAAATCAGCCCCAGCATTTT.

This CDR3 is CASSPQTGKNIQYF. For the CDR3, the DNA is TGTGCCAGCAGCCCTCAGACGGGCAAAAACATTCAGTACTTC. The chain uses TRBV9 and TRBJ2-4, with D unresolved. The length of the CDR3 is 14 residues. V was pared by 4 bases and J by 3 bases, with 11 bases between. Germline CDR1 and CDR2: SGDLS and YYNGEE.

V usage is TRBV5-5 and J usage is TRBJ2-7, with D maybe TRBD1 (5 bases). The germline V gene encodes CDR1 SGHKS and CDR2 YYEKEE (reference sequence). CDR3 size: 12 residues. Trimming stripped 3 bases from V and 6 bases from J, with 10 bases between. The CDR3 coding sequence is TGTGCCAGCAGCTATCAGGGAACCGAGCAGTACTTC. It codes for CASSYQGTEQYF.

The rearrangement joins TRBV6-5 to TRBJ2-7, with 7 bases aligning to TRBD1. Germline V gene lookup returns CDR1 MNHEY and CDR2 SVGAGI. The CDR3 is 15 amino acids. Trimming cost V 9 bases and J 0 bases; bases outside gene matches: 11. The DNA for the CDR3 is TGTGCCAGTTCAACAGGGGAGCCATCCTCCTACGAGCAGTACTTC. The encoded protein is CASSTGEPSSYEQYF.

J is TRBJ1-3 and V is TRBV30, with 7 bases fitting TRBD1. CDR1 and CDR2 (germline): GTSNPN, SVGIG (reference sequence). The CDR3 totals 15 residues. V shed 4 bases and J 0 bases; nucleotides not matched to a gene: 6. The DNA for the CDR3 is TGTGCCTGGACAAGGGACAGACTCTCTGGAAACACCATATATTTT. Its translation is CAWTRDRLSGNTIYF.

In its sample, this clone was seen a few times. The J gene is TRBJ2-3, the V gene TRBV4-1; TRBD2 matches 9 bases. CDR3 length equals 17 residues. Germline V gene sequence: CDR1 MGHRA, CDR2 YSYEKL. The J segment lost 5 bases and the V segment lost 0 bases, leaving 9 bases of the junction unmatched. CDR3 sequence reads: CASSQEGELAGGDTQYF. DNA for the CDR3: TGCGCCAGCAGCCAAGAGGGAGAACTAGCGGGTGGAGATACGCAGTATTTT.

The chain joins TRBV12-3 or TRBV12-4 to TRBJ1-6; the D gene is possibly TRBD1 (6 bases). Deletions cut 4 bases from V and 6 bases from J, with 7 bases between. The CDR3 covers 13 residues. This CDR3 reads CASSSRGNSPLHF. The CDR3 DNA sequence: TGTGCCAGCAGTTCCAGGGGTAATTCACCCCTCCACTTT.

The CDR3 spells CASSQGLAFSYNEQFF. The CDR3 DNA follows: TGTGCCAGCAGCCAAGGACTAGCGTTTTCCTACAATGAGCAGTTCTTC. The chain joins TRBV3-1 (or the pseudogene TRBV3-2) to TRBJ2-1, with 8 bases matching TRBD2. Germline CDR1 LGHDT, CDR2 YNNKEL (reference sequence). CDR3 length equals 16 residues. Trimming cost V 1 base and J 1 base; bases outside gene matches: 3.

The V and J genes are TRBV2 and TRBJ2-7; 13 bases align to TRBD2. The CDR3 runs 16 residues. Trimming at V came to 7 bases and at J to 6 bases, leaving 12 bases not matched to a gene. Germline lookup yields CDR1 SNHLY and CDR2 FYNNEI. CDR3 loop: CASTLKGGLAGSEQYF. The DNA of the CDR3 is TGTGCCAGCACCCTAAAAGGGGGACTAGCGGGAAGCGAGCAGTACTTC.

The chain joins TRBV5-1 to TRBJ2-5; 10 nucleotides match TRBD1. CDR1 and CDR2 (germline): SGHRS, YFSETQ. The ends lost 4 bases at V and 1 base at J; junction bases unmatched: 4. The length of the CDR3 is 15 residues. CDR3 sequence (DNA): TGCGCCAGCAGCCCGGGGGACAGGGGCCAAGAGACCCAGTACTTC. Translation gives CASSPGDRGQETQYF.

As regards this clone: The same CDR3 can be traced to other DNA sequences in this sample. This rearrangement joins TRBV18 to TRBJ2-7; 8 bases are shared with TRBD2. The trim removed 1 base at V and 2 bases at J, leaving 4 bases unmatched. The CDR3 spans 15 residues. The germline CDR1 and CDR2 sequences are KGHSH and LQKENI. CDR3: CASSPRTGGPYEQYF. Here the CDR3 DNA reads TGTGCCAGCTCACCACGTACGGGAGGGCCCTACGAGCAGTACTTC.

This chain connects TRBV20-1 to TRBJ1-4, with D possibly being TRBD1 (6 bases). Trimming took off 3 bases at V and 5 bases at J, with 10 bases between the two ends. There are 13 residues in the CDR3. Germline loops: CDR1 DFQATT, CDR2 SNEGSKA (reference sequence). This CDR3 is CSASRTVNEKLFF. CDR3 DNA sequence: TGCAGTGCTAGTAGGACAGTCAATGAAAAACTGTTTTTT.

The chain combines TRBV28 with TRBJ1-4; the match to TRBD1 covers 11 bases. V lost 5 bases, J lost 6 bases, and 11 bases stayed unmatched. CDR1 and CDR2 (germline): MDHEN, SYDVKM. The CDR3 covers 17 residues. The CDR3 reads CASSQNNGQGADEKLFF. DNA for the CDR3: TGTGCCAGCAGTCAGAACAACGGACAGGGGGCTGATGAAAAACTGTTTTTT.

The chain joins TRBV7-9 to TRBJ1-2; a weak D match, TRBD1 (6 bases). The CDR3 has 14 amino acids. Germline CDR1 is SEHNR and CDR2 is FQNEAQ (reference sequence). Trimming took off 1 base at V and 5 bases at J, with 11 bases between the two ends. The CDR3: CASSLEGTKYGYTF. DNA for the CDR3: TGTGCCAGCAGCTTAGAGGGGACAAAGTATGGCTACACCTTC.

The rearrangement joins TRBV7-9 to TRBJ2-5; 7 bases are shared with TRBD1. CDR3 size: 15 residues. J lost 6 bases, V lost 5 bases, and 12 bases had no gene match. Germline CDR1 is SEHNR and CDR2 is FQNEAQ (reference sequence). CDR3 bases: TGTGCCAGCAGCCCCGTAACAACAGGGGCTAAGACCCAGTACTTC. This translates into CASSPVTTGAKTQYF.

This clone was seen just once. The J gene is TRBJ2-1, the V gene TRBV6-6; 7 nucleotides align to TRBD2. CDR1 MNHNY and CDR2 SVGAGI come from the germline V gene (reference sequence). With 2 bases clipped from V and 9 bases from J, the junction kept 13 bases outside the gene matches. The CDR3 totals 16 residues. The CDR3 DNA sequence: TGTGCCAGCAGTTACCGACTAGCAGGGTCCGGGAGTGAGCAGTTCTTC. Translated: CASSYRLAGSGSEQFF.

The chain combines TRBV5-4 with TRBJ2-1, with 8 bases identical to TRBD2. V gave up 2 bases and J gave up 7 bases; unmatched junction bases: 11. CDR1 is SGHNT and CDR2 is YYREEE in the germline V gene (reference sequence). The CDR3 runs 16 residues. The CDR3 DNA reads as TGTGCCAGCAGCTTTTTGGCGGGACTAGAATGGAATGAGCAGTTCTTC. Its protein is CASSFLAGLEWNEQFF.

The rearrangement joins TRBV12-3 or TRBV12-4 to TRBJ1-2, with TRBD1 matching 7 bases. The junction had 6 bases not matched to a gene; V was cut back by 6 bases and J by 5 bases. CDR3 length: 13 amino acids. The CDR3 bases are TGTGCCAGCAGGGAGACAGGGAGGTATGGCTACACCTTC. Protein sequence: CASRETGRYGYTF.

The V gene is TRBV14, the J gene TRBJ1-4, with no clear D. With 4 bases removed from V and 6 bases from J, the gap between germline ends came to 12 bases. The germline V gene encodes CDR1 SGHDN and CDR2 FVKESK. This CDR3 has 14 amino acids. The CDR3, as DNA: TGTGCCAGCAGCCGCTACAGCACTCATGAAAAACTGTTTTTT. Translating gives CASSRYSTHEKLFF.

This sequence joins TRBV28 and TRBJ1-2; 7 bases map to TRBD1. The J segment lost 6 bases and the V segment lost 6 bases, leaving 7 bases of the junction unmatched. Germline V gene data show CDR1 as MDHEN and CDR2 as SYDVKM. This CDR3 is 13 amino acids long. The DNA for the CDR3 is TGTGCCAGCAGCACAGGGGCTCCCAATGGCTACACCTTC. This sequence encodes CASSTGAPNGYTF.

J is TRBJ2-7 and V is TRBV27; TRBD2 aligns across 16 bases. This CDR3 spans 17 amino acids. Germline CDR1 MNHEY, CDR2 SMNVEV (reference sequence). V lost 5 bases and J lost 4; bases outside the gene matches: 8. The CDR3 coding sequence is TGTGCCAGCAGTCCCGGGACTAGCGGGAGGGGGTGGTACGAGCAGTACTTC. Encoded protein: CASSPGTSGRGWYEQYF.

The chain combines TRBV18 with TRBJ2-7; TRBD2 agrees at 7 bases. The CDR3 consists of 13 residues. V dropped 3 bases and J dropped 3; count of bases not matched to a gene: 2. Germline V gene data show CDR1 as KGHSH and CDR2 as LQKENI. The CDR3 DNA reads TGTGCCAGCTCACCTGCTAGCGGCTACGAGCAGTACTTC. Translated: CASSPASGYEQYF.

In this sample, this clone turned up once. The chain combines TRBV19 with TRBJ1-1, with D possibly TRBD1 on 6 matching bases. CDR3 length equals 15 residues. Germline V gene sequence: CDR1 LNHDA, CDR2 SQIVND (reference sequence). With 6 bases removed from V and 8 bases from J, the gap between germline ends came to 22 bases. The CDR3 nucleotides are TGTGCCAGTAGGTCCCGGGGGGGACATAACGGGGAAGCTTTCTTT. The encoded protein is CASRSRGGHNGEAFF.

The chain carries TRBV28 and TRBJ1-2; D uncertain. The CDR3 contains 15 residues. Trimming removed 5 bases from V and 4 bases from J, with 17 bases in between. Germline-derived CDR1 and CDR2 are MDHEN and SYDVKM. In nucleotides, the CDR3 is TGTGCCAGCAGTACCAACCCCAGAGGAGCCTATGGCTACACCTTC. This encodes CASSTNPRGAYGYTF.

The gene calls are TRBV28 and TRBJ2-3, with D possibly TRBD1 on 5 matching bases. The CDR3 length is 10 residues. The V and J ends lost 6 bases and 8 bases respectively, with 6 bases between them. Germline CDR1 is MDHEN and CDR2 is SYDVKM. Here the CDR3 DNA reads TGTGCCAGCAGCAGGGCTACGCAGTATTTT. Its translation is CASSRATQYF.

The chain recombines TRBV7-9 with TRBJ1-1, with D maybe TRBD1 (5 bases). Germline loops: CDR1 SEHNR, CDR2 FQNEAQ (reference sequence). Trimming cost V 5 bases and J 3 bases, with 13 bases left between them. This CDR3 spans 14 amino acids. CDR3 residues: CASSVGGRDTEAFF. The CDR3 coding sequence is TGTGCCAGCAGCGTAGGAGGCAGGGACACTGAAGCTTTCTTT.

The J gene is TRBJ1-2, the V gene TRBV30; D remains unclear. Germline CDR1 reads GTSNPN; CDR2 reads SVGIG (reference sequence). The germline V and J ends were trimmed by 1 base and 7 bases, with 16 bases remaining between them. CDR3 size: 14 residues. The CDR3 DNA reads TGTGCCTGGAGTGGAAGCGGGAGGGTTGGTGGCTACACCTTC. Residues: CAWSGSGRVGGYTF.